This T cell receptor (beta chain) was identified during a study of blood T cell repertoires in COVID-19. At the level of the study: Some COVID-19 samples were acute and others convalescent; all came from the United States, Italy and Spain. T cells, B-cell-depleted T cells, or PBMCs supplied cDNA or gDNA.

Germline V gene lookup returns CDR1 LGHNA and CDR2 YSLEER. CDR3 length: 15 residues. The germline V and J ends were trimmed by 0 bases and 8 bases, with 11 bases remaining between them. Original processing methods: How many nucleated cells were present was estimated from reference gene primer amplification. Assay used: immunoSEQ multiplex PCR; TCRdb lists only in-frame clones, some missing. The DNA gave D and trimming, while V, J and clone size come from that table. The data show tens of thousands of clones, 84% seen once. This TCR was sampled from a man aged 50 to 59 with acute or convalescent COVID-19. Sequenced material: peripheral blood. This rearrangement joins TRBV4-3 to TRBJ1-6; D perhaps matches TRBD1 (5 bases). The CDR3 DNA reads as TGCGCCAGCAGCCAAGATCTGGTCAGGGATTCACCCCTCCACTTT. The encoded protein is CASSQDLVRDSPLHF.